This T cell receptor beta chain stems from a study of cytomegalovirus exposure and HLA in healthy donors. From germline, CDR1 is LNHDA and CDR2 SQIVND (reference sequence). V lost 3 bases to trimming and J lost 7 bases, with 21 bases between them. This CDR3 contains 16 residues. It was with 60 Vbeta and 13 Jbeta primers that the PCR ran. Authors' analysis steps: There were about 80 million unique TCR beta chains by a later count, and some 12 million of them were shared. TCRdb's table, derived via immunoSEQ multiplex PCR, lists solely in-frame clones and lacks some. D and trimming come from the DNA, and the V and J calls and clone size come from that table. This table lists some 200,000 clones.

This clonotype was sampled from a boy aged 5-17 years in good health and CMV-seronegative. The rearrangement uses TRBV19 and TRBJ1-2; D perhaps matches TRBD1 (6 bases). Sequenced sample: PBMCs. The CDR3 reads CASSIQIPPGAAGYTF. DNA for the CDR3: TGTGCCAGTAGTATTCAGATCCCCCCAGGGGCTGCTGGCTACACCTTC.